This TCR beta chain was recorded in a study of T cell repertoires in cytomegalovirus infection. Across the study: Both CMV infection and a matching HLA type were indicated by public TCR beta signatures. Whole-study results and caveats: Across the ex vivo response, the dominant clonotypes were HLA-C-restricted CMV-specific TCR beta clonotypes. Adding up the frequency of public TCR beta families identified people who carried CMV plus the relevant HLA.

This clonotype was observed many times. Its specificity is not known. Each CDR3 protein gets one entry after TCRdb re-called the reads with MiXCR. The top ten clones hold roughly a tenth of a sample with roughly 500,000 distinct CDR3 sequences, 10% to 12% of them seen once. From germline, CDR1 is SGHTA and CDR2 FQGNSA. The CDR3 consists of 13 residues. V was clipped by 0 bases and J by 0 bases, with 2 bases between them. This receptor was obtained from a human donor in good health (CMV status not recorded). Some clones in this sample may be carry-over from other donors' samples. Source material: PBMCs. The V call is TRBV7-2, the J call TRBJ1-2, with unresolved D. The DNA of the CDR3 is TGTGCCAGCAGCTTAGCTACTAACTATGGCTACACCTTC. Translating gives CASSLATNYGYTF.